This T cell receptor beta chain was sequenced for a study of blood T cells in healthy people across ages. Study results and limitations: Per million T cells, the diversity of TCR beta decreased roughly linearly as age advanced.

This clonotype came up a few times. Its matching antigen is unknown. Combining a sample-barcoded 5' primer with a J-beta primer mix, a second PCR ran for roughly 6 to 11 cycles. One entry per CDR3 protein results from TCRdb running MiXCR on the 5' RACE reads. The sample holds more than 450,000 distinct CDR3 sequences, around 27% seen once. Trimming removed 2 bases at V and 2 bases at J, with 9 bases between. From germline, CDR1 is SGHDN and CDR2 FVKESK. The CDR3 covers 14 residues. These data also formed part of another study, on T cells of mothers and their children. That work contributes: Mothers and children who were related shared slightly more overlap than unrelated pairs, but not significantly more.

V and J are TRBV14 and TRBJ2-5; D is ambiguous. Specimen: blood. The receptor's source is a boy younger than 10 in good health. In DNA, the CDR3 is TGTGCCAGCAGCCAAATGACACGACAAGAGACCCAGTACTTC. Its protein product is CASSQMTRQETQYF.